This TCR beta chain was identified during a study of blood T cell repertoires in COVID-19. About the study: There were acute and convalescent COVID-19 samples, and they came from the United States, Italy and Spain. The analysed material was cDNA or gDNA that came from T cells, B-cell-depleted T cells, or PBMCs.

Germline V CDR1 and CDR2: SGHKS, YYEKEE (reference sequence). The CDR3 covers 14 residues. Deletions cut 3 bases from V and 3 bases from J, with 12 bases between. Profiling relied on immunoSEQ multiplex PCR, and the TCRdb table lists in-frame clones only, not all of them. The sample yields fewer than 250,000 clones, roughly 87% seen once. The clonotype originates from a woman aged 30 to 39 with acute COVID-19. The sample comprised PBMCs or T cells enriched from blood (not recorded which). The chain joins TRBV5-5 to TRBJ2-5; D is undetermined. CDR3 nucleotide sequence: TGTGCCAGCAGCTCAGACTCGGCCGAAGAGACCCAGTACTTC. This sequence encodes CASSSDSAEETQYF.